This T cell receptor beta chain appears in the sequencing data of a study of T-cell memory formation after mild COVID-19. TCRdb reprocessed the 5' RACE reads via MiXCR and lists one record per CDR3 protein. The table shows around 250,000 distinct CDR3 sequences, with around 16% occurring only once. General study points: Contracting clones from day 15 to 85 had balanced CD4/CD8; later expanders favoured CD4+. Mostly located in CM and EM were contracting CD4+ clones, with contracting CD8+ clones located in EMRA.

On this clonotype itself: The antigen remains unidentified.

There are 16 residues in the CDR3. CDR1 is MNHEY, CDR2 SMNVEV, per germline (reference sequence). Trimming cost V 5 bases and J 2 bases, with 18 bases left between them. Sequenced material: PBMCs or a T cell subset sorted from them (not recorded which). The rearrangement links TRBV27 to TRBJ1-2; D not resolved. This clonotype originated in a man aged 18 to 30 who had mild COVID-19 (a few samples of this study predate the infection). Cell type and time point are not known. DNA for the CDR3: TGTGCCAGCAGTCCACCTCGCGGGGTCGGGAACTATGGCTACACCTTC. This sequence encodes CASSPPRGVGNYGYTF.